The sequence of this T cell receptor beta chain was determined in a study of T cell responses to AZD1222 COVID-19 vaccine. Findings and limits, study-wide: Spike-specific TCR breadth and depth grew following two AZD1222 doses.

Assay: immunoSEQ multiplex PCR; the TCRdb copy retains only in-frame clones and omits some. The sample consists of about 98,000 clones, 70% to 90% of them appearing once. A word on this clone: The antigen is not known.

The germline V gene has CDR1 MNHEY and CDR2 SVGEGT. The CDR3 is 17 amino acids. V dropped 0 bases and J dropped 1 base, with 13 bases sitting between them. The genes are TRBV6-2 or TRBV6-3 and TRBJ2-4, with D unclear. This specimen was peripheral blood, taken on day 0 of AZD1222 vaccination. The sequence derives from an adult in good health. The CDR3 DNA is TGTGCCAGCAGTTACTCGACGAAATACGGGGCCAAAAACATTCAGTACTTC. This translates into CASSYSTKYGAKNIQYF.